One TCR beta chain is described in this entry. Its antigen is still unknown. The record has no base qualities; no much larger clone is one base away. RNA was extracted using the RNeasy kit, and roughly 0.5 to 1 microgram was reverse transcribed with random hexamers. TCR beta CDR3 regions were amplified with the immunoSEQ multiplex PCR assay covering 54 Vbeta and 13 Jbeta segments. To correct PCR amplification bias, a synthetic template baseline was used for both primer optimization and computational correction. The original pipeline was this. Only productive sequences were kept, with reads annotated to V, D and J genes according to IMGT and analyzed in immunoSEQ Analyzer. Clonality was calculated as one minus the Shannon entropy normalized by log2 of the number of productive unique sequences. For each patient and control, public and private clones were evaluated within the 100 most prevalent clones. A clone was defined as Susac-specific if it was absent from the healthy and MS cohorts, from 1052 published viral clones and from other ImmuneACCESS disease sequences. The public reads were reprocessed in TCRdb via fastp at Q25 and MiXCR, keeping in-frame beta chains. CDR3 protein sequences are deduplicated, and each keeps its most common genes and DNA. For this entry, the V and J calls and clone size follow TCRdb and not the study's own pipeline. The sample records approximately 300,000 distinct CDR3 sequences, about 88% of which are singletons. The ten largest make up 0.18% of the sample.

Peripheral blood CD8+ and CD4+ T cells from healthy donors, Susac syndrome patients and multiple sclerosis patients were profiled using high-throughput TCR beta sequencing. Multiple sclerosis controls were treatment-naive patients with stable or active relapsing-remitting disease fulfilling revised McDonald criteria. Bulk CD8+ and CD4+ T cells were purified by magnetic negative isolation, whereas CD8+ TEMRA cells were enriched by FACS. Blood was drawn into EDTA tubes, processed within 24 hours, and PBMCs were isolated by density gradient centrifugation. PBMCs destined for TCR sequencing were cryopreserved in liquid nitrogen and later thawed in a 37 °C water bath. A purity of at least 90% was achieved for sorted or isolated CD4+, CD8+ and CD8+ TEMRA cells. These data belong to a study of CD8 T cells in Susac syndrome (dated by TCRdb to the late 2010s). Some background on the complete study: Repertoire sequencing was used to test whether CD8+ T cell activation and differentiation in Susac syndrome was antigen driven. Clonality of the CD8+ T cell repertoire was compared between more than 10 healthy donors, about 14 Susac syndrome patients and roughly 16 multiple sclerosis patients.

Paper-wide results and their limitations: The number of individuals in the TCR sequencing and HLA analysis was acknowledged as relatively small.

Germline trimming: 2 bases from V, 4 bases from J; junction bases outside gene matches: 9. The CDR3 goes from the cysteine to the phenylalanine over 18 residues. Only CDR3 DNA remains: 54 bases, in frame from the first base. The germline V gene (reference sequence) yields SGHAT for CDR1 and FQDESV for CDR2. This receptor was taken from a human donor with multiple sclerosis. This chain is built from TRBV11-1 and TRBJ2-1, with TRBD1 identical over 12 junction bases. The sample was CD8+ T cells from PBMCs. The CDR3 in this case is CASSLPGLGQGAYNEQFF. DNA sequence: TGTGCCAGCAGCTTACCGGGCTTGGGACAGGGGGCGTACAATGAGCAGTTCTTC. When the CDR3 is completed using the reference TRBV11-1 and TRBJ2-1 genes on either side, the full variable domain is EAEVAQSPRYKITEKSQAVAFWCDPISGHATLYWYRQILGQGPELLVQFQDESVVDDSQLPKDRFSAERLKGVDSTLKIQPAELGDSAMYLCASSLPGLGQGAYNEQFFGPGTRLTVL.